A single sample is the source of the 28 T cell receptor beta chains below, sequenced in a study of technical replicates of blood from several donors. Profiling relied on immunoSEQ multiplex PCR, and the TCRdb table lists in-frame clones only, not all of them. The data contain 95,000 to 100,000 clones, under 96% of them seen just once; the ten biggest clones take up roughly 0.19%. Sequenced input: T cells isolated from PBMCs. Source of these receptors: a human donor in good health.

The gene calls are TRBV27 and TRBJ2-5; 10 nucleotides line up with TRBD2. CDR1 and CDR2 (germline): MNHEY, SMNVEV (reference sequence). Trimming removed 6 bases from V and 4 bases from J; junction bases left unmatched: 17. The CDR3 spans 18 residues. This CDR3 reads CASSPLAGAPLSRETQYF. CDR3 sequence (DNA): TGTGCCAGCAGCCCCCTAGCGGGAGCCCCTTTGTCTAGAGAGACCCAGTACTTC.

The chain couples TRBV4-1 to TRBJ1-4; D gene unclear. CDR3 length: 13 amino acids. The ends were cut back, 1 base at V and 10 bases at J, with 10 bases in the middle. Germline CDR1 is MGHRA and CDR2 is YSYEKL. CDR3 DNA: TGCGCCAGCAGCCAAGTCCCCGGAGGAAAACTGTTTTTT. Protein sequence: CASSQVPGGKLFF.

This chain links TRBV28 with TRBJ2-3; no reliable D call. This CDR3 comprises 12 residues. CDR1 and CDR2 (germline): MDHEN, SYDVKM. V dropped 4 bases and J dropped 6 bases, with 8 bases sitting between them. The CDR3 region is CASSSPVDTQYF. DNA of the CDR3: TGTGCCAGCAGTTCACCGGTTGATACGCAGTATTTT.

The chain recombines TRBV19 with TRBJ2-5; 8 bases map to TRBD2. This CDR3 has 13 amino acids. The germline gives CDR1 LNHDA, CDR2 SQIVND (reference sequence). The ends lost 9 bases at V and 5 bases at J; junction bases unmatched: 8. The CDR3: CASGLAVGETQYF. The DNA for the CDR3 is TGTGCCAGCGGACTAGCCGTCGGGGAGACCCAGTACTTC.

This chain uses TRBV7-2 with TRBJ2-5; 7 positions agree with TRBD1. CDR1 is SGHTA and CDR2 is FQGNSA in the germline V gene. The CDR3 extends over 15 amino acids. V lost 2 bases to trimming and J lost 7 bases; unmatched junction nucleotides: 10. The CDR3 coding sequence is TGTGCCAGCAGCTTAATAAATCCCCCAGGGGGGACCCAGTACTTC. Translated: CASSLINPPGGTQYF.

The J gene is TRBJ2-3, the V gene TRBV19, with TRBD2 matching 8 bases. Germline lookup yields CDR1 LNHDA and CDR2 SQIVND (reference sequence). The CDR3 is 17 amino acids. The V gene end was trimmed by 5 bases and the J gene end by 2 bases; junction bases not matched to a gene: 12. The CDR3 protein is CASSETDAGGYTDTQYF. CDR3 coding DNA: TGTGCCAGTAGTGAAACTGATGCGGGGGGATACACAGATACGCAGTATTTT.

Turning to this clone: An end of the junction does not agree with germline; a read error may underlie this. This chain uses TRBV7-7 with TRBJ2-5; weak D call: TRBD2 (5 bases). CDR1 is SSHAT, CDR2 FNYEAQ, per germline (reference sequence). The CDR3 extends over 14 amino acids. CDR3 loop: CASSRRGAQETQYF. The CDR3 DNA is TGTGCTAGCAGCCGTCGGGGAGCACAAGAGACCCAGTACTTC.

The V call is TRBV13, the J call TRBJ2-5; 13 bases fit TRBD2. Germline-derived CDR1 and CDR2 are PRHDT and FYEKMQ (reference sequence). This CDR3 contains 15 residues. V shed 5 bases and J 5 bases; nucleotides not matched to a gene: 5. As DNA, the CDR3 is TGTGCCAGCAGCCTCGGGACTAGCGGGACGGAGACCCAGTACTTC. This sequence encodes CASSLGTSGTETQYF.

The V and J genes are TRBV23-1 and TRBJ1-1, with 7 bases matching TRBD1. TRBV23-1 is designated an ORF whose function remains uncertain. This CDR3 has 15 amino acids. Trimming at V came to 5 bases and at J to 1 base, leaving 7 bases not matched to a gene. The CDR3 sequence: CASSNRTGKNTEAFF. The CDR3 DNA follows: TGCGCCAGCAGTAACAGGACAGGTAAGAACACTGAAGCTTTCTTT.

The chain has TRBV7-9 and TRBJ2-7; TRBD2 matches 8 bases. The germline CDR1 and CDR2 sequences are SEHNR and FQNEAQ (reference sequence). The CDR3 runs 16 residues. Trimming at V came to 0 bases and at J to 4 bases, leaving 8 bases not matched to a gene. The DNA of the CDR3 is TGTGCCAGCAGCTTAGCTAGAAGCGGGAGTTTTTACGAGCAGTACTTC. Residues: CASSLARSGSFYEQYF. Full variable domain (remainder filled in from reference TRBV7-9 and TRBJ2-7): DTGVSQNPRHKITKRGQNVTFRCDPISEHNRLYWYRQTLGQGPEFLTYFQNEAQLEKSRLLSDRFSAERPKGSFSTLEIQRTEQGDSAMYLCASSLARSGSFYEQYFGPGTRLTVT.

DNA of the CDR3: TGTGCCAGCAGCGTGGCAGGGGGCAACTATGGCTACACCTTC. Translating it yields CASSVAGGNYGYTF. V is TRBV9 and J is TRBJ1-2, with 8 positions matching TRBD1. Trimming at V came to 2 bases and at J to 2 bases, leaving 2 bases not matched to a gene. Looked up from germline, CDR1 is SGDLS and CDR2 is YYNGEE. The CDR3 covers 14 residues.

Here the CDR3 DNA reads TGTGCCAGCAGTCCCGACAGGGCTGGAAACACCATATATTTT. Protein sequence: CASSPDRAGNTIYF. The gene calls are TRBV2 and TRBJ1-3; 7 bases align to TRBD1. The CDR3 contains 14 residues. J gave up 2 bases and V 5 bases, and 3 bases lay outside the gene matches. Germline assignment: CDR1 SNHLY and CDR2 FYNNEI.

The chain combines TRBV6-5 with TRBJ1-4; TRBD1 is a possible D gene (5 bases). The germline V gene has CDR1 MNHEY and CDR2 SVGAGI. The ends were cut back, 4 bases at V and 5 bases at J, with 17 bases in the middle. The CDR3 covers 16 residues. The CDR3, as DNA: TGTGCCAGCAGTTCGCGCGGGGCGGTTGAAAATGAAAAACTGTTTTTT. It encodes CASSSRGAVENEKLFF.

The V gene is TRBV5-5, the J gene TRBJ1-3, with a tentative D call TRBD1 (5 bases). V lost 0 bases and J 2 bases, leaving 6 bases between the germline ends. There are 14 residues in the CDR3. The V gene's germline CDR1 is SGHKS and CDR2 YYEKEE (reference sequence). CDR3 region: CASSLAGTGNTIYF. The CDR3 coding sequence is TGTGCCAGCAGCTTGGCAGGGACTGGAAACACCATATATTTT.

The chain recombines TRBV19 with TRBJ2-1, with 8 bases fitting TRBD1. There are 18 residues in the CDR3. Germline V gene data show CDR1 as LNHDA and CDR2 as SQIVND (reference sequence). Trimming removed 6 bases from V and 6 bases from J; junction bases left unmatched: 19. The CDR3 here is CASSPGQANVRPSNEQFF. The CDR3 nucleotides are TGTGCCAGTAGCCCGGGACAGGCGAACGTGCGCCCCTCCAATGAGCAGTTCTTC.

CDR3 in amino acids: CASSYSGSSNIQYF. CDR3 nucleotide sequence: TGTGCCAGCAGTTACTCCGGGAGTTCGAACATTCAGTACTTC. The chain carries TRBV6-6 and TRBJ2-4, with a tentative D call TRBD2 (6 bases). There are 14 residues in the CDR3. Germline V gives CDR1 MNHNY, CDR2 SVGAGI (reference sequence). Trimming took off 0 bases at V and 7 bases at J, with 10 bases between the two ends.

The rearrangement joins TRBV9 to TRBJ1-1; maybe TRBD1 (5 bases). The CDR3 consists of 16 residues. Germline assignment: CDR1 SGDLS and CDR2 YYNGEE. V lost 4 bases and J lost 1, with 17 bases in between. The CDR3 DNA is TGTGCCAGCAGCTCCGACCGGGACTATACGAACACTGAAGCTTTCTTT. As protein: CASSSDRDYTNTEAFF.

The rearrangement links TRBV30 to TRBJ1-1; D remains ambiguous. This CDR3 has 13 amino acids. Deletions cut 3 bases from V and 4 bases from J, with 12 bases between. The germline V gene has CDR1 GTSNPN and CDR2 SVGIG (reference sequence). The CDR3 DNA follows: TGTGCCTGGAGAATAGGCGGGAGCACTGAAGCTTTCTTT. Its translation: CAWRIGGSTEAFF. The whole variable domain, remainder taken from reference TRBV30 and TRBJ1-1, is SQTIHQWPATLVQPVGSPLSLECTVEGTSNPNLYWYRQAAGRGLQLLFYSVGIGQISSEVPQNLSASRPQDRQFILSSKKLLLSDSGFYLCAWRIGGSTEAFFGQGTRLTVV.

The chain uses TRBV7-8 and TRBJ1-5; the D gene is possibly TRBD1 (5 bases). CDR3 size: 16 residues. The V end was cut by 4 bases, the J end by 6 bases, with 19 bases between. Germline V gene data show CDR1 as SGHVS and CDR2 as FQNEAQ. This CDR3 reads CASSSPWGGSGQPQHF. CDR3 DNA: TGTGCCAGCAGCTCACCTTGGGGGGGTAGCGGTCAGCCCCAGCATTTT.

The chain couples TRBV5-1 to TRBJ1-2, with 9 bases lining up with TRBD1. The V and J ends lost 0 bases and 7 bases, in that order; junction bases with no gene match: 13. This CDR3 is built from 17 residues. Germline values: CDR1 SGHRS, CDR2 YFSETQ. The CDR3 reads CASSLEFTGGLRAGYTF. The CDR3 DNA reads TGCGCCAGCAGCTTGGAATTTACAGGGGGCCTTAGGGCTGGCTACACCTTC.

The chain links TRBV6-5 to TRBJ1-2, with D unresolved. Germline V gene sequence: CDR1 MNHEY, CDR2 SVGAGI. The V and J ends lost 4 bases and 1 base respectively, with 7 bases between them. The CDR3 has 13 residues. CDR3 in DNA: TGTGCCAGCAGTTCCCTCCTTAACTATGGCTACACCTTC. Protein: CASSSLLNYGYTF.

This clone was counted once. V is TRBV10-3 and J is TRBJ2-3; TRBD2 matches 9 bases. CDR1 and CDR2 from the germline V gene are ENHRY and SYGVKD. The CDR3 totals 15 residues. Trimming removed 10 bases from V and 4 bases from J; junction bases left unmatched: 12. The CDR3, as DNA: TGTGCCACCGGCCTGGAGAGCGGGAGGCCAGATACGCAGTATTTT. Translated, it gives CATGLESGRPDTQYF.

The genes are TRBV9 and TRBJ2-1, with TRBD2 as a possible D gene (5 bases). The V and J ends lost 0 bases and 0 bases respectively, with 16 bases between them. This CDR3 spans 18 amino acids. The germline gives CDR1 SGDLS, CDR2 YYNGEE. CDR3 sequence (DNA): TGTGCCAGCAGCGTAGCAAGGTCCCACGGGGACTCCTACAATGAGCAGTTCTTC. Its protein product is CASSVARSHGDSYNEQFF.

The table lists this clone with a count of one. The chain is built from TRBV28 and TRBJ1-4; D is ambiguous. V was shortened by 6 bases and J by 0 bases, with 17 bases between the two germline ends. This CDR3 contains 17 residues. Per the germline V gene, CDR1 is MDHEN and CDR2 is SYDVKM. The CDR3 loop is CASSVPGGKATNEKLFF. CDR3 coding DNA: TGTGCCAGCAGCGTTCCAGGTGGAAAGGCAACTAATGAAAAACTGTTTTTT. Complete variable domain (other parts from reference TRBV28 and TRBJ1-4): DVKVTQSSRYLVKRTGEKVFLECVQDMDHENMFWYRQDPGLGLRLIYFSYDVKMKEKGDIPEGYSVSREKKERFSLILESASTNQTSMYLCASSVPGGKATNEKLFFGSGTQLSVL.

The chain employs TRBV7-6 and TRBJ1-5, with 11 bases identical to TRBD1. Trimming removed 5 bases from V and 7 bases from J; junction bases left unmatched: 10. Germline V gene data show CDR1 as SGHVS and CDR2 as FNYEAQ. This CDR3 is 16 amino acids long. The CDR3 is CASSPIGTGGGQPQHF. CDR3 bases: TGTGCCAGCAGCCCTATAGGGACAGGGGGTGGACAGCCCCAGCATTTT.

The V call is TRBV7-2, the J call TRBJ2-7; D is perhaps TRBD1 (6 bases). CDR3 length: 14 amino acids. Deletions cut 2 bases from V and 4 bases from J, with 12 bases between. CDR1 is SGHTA and CDR2 is FQGNSA in the germline V gene. The CDR3 region is CASSLIGGTYEQYF. CDR3 nucleotides: TGTGCCAGCAGCTTAATAGGGGGTACGTACGAGCAGTACTTC.

V and J are TRBV6-1 and TRBJ1-5, with D unresolved. Germline V gene lookup returns CDR1 MNHNS and CDR2 SASEGT. With 4 bases removed from V and 2 bases from J, the gap between germline ends came to 15 bases. The CDR3 has 16 amino acids. The CDR3 DNA sequence: TGTGCCAGCAGTGTTCTATCTTCCCATGGCAATCAGCCCCAGCATTTT. It translates to CASSVLSSHGNQPQHF.

The CDR3 DNA is TGTGCCAGCAGTGAAGGAGTGAACACTGAAGCTTTCTTT. It is translated as CASSEGVNTEAFF. V usage is TRBV25-1 and J usage is TRBJ1-1; D ambiguous. CDR3 length: 13 amino acids. Germline values: CDR1 MGHDK, CDR2 SYGVNS. V lost 2 bases and J 0 bases, leaving 4 bases between the germline ends. The entire variable domain, with the rest obtained from reference TRBV25-1 and TRBJ1-1, is as follows: EADIYQTPRYLVIGTGKKITLECSQTMGHDKMYWYQQDPGMELHLIHYSYGVNSTEKGDLSSESTVSRIRTEHFPLTLESARPSHTSQYLCASSEGVNTEAFFGQGTRLTVV.